This TCR beta chain originates from a study of cytomegalovirus exposure and HLA in healthy donors. The study's findings and limits: Further analysis was carried out later, and it showed several of the most significant clusters appearing linked to common viral pathogens.

The CDR3 runs 14 residues. Germline values: CDR1 SGHTA, CDR2 FQGNSA. J lost 6 bases, V lost 3 bases, and 2 bases had no gene match. Comment on this clone: Its antigen is currently unknown.

Use of 60 Vbeta and 13 Jbeta primers characterized the PCR. Profiled with immunoSEQ multiplex PCR; TCRdb holds only in-frame clones, not every one. The data contain roughly 88,000 clones, more than 75% of them seen just once; the ten biggest clones take up approximately 5%. Specimen: PBMCs. This receptor was obtained from a man between 25 and 39 years old in good health and CMV-seropositive. The rearrangement joins TRBV7-2 to TRBJ1-6, with 7 bases fitting TRBD1. CDR3 in DNA: TGTGCCAGCAGCTTGGGGACAGTTAATTCACCCCTCCACTTT. Residues: CASSLGTVNSPLHF.